Following are 14 T cell receptor beta chains from one sample sequenced in a study of T cells in Graves' hyperthyroidism and ophthalmopathy. Amplified regions were TCR beta CDR3 sequences from RNA transcripts. During a first-round RT-PCR of the TCR CDR3, the HTBI primer set was used. Using its own MiXCR run on the multiplex PCR reads, TCRdb lists one record per CDR3 protein. Of 300,000 to 450,000 distinct CDR3 sequences listed, 15% are singletons. Sequencing input: blood. These receptor sequences come from a woman in her thirties with Graves' hyperthyroidism.

This clonotype has more than one count but fewer than ten. This chain connects TRBV2 to TRBJ2-6, with a weak D call TRBD1 (6 bases). The CDR3 consists of 16 residues. Germline assignment: CDR1 SNHLY and CDR2 FYNNEI. Trimming took off 7 bases at V and 0 bases at J, with 13 bases between the two ends. As DNA, the CDR3 is TGTGCCAGCATACGTGGACAGAACTCTGGGGCCAACGTCCTGACTTTC. Its translation: CASIRGQNSGANVLTF.

With respect to this clonotype: Possible read error: a much larger clone is one base away. This chain joins TRBV3-1 and TRBJ1-1; D might be TRBD1 (5 bases). Deletions cut 6 bases from V and 2 bases from J, with 10 bases between. CDR3 length: 13 amino acids. The germline CDR1 and CDR2 sequences are LGHDT and YNNKEL (reference sequence). CDR3 in amino acids: CASRGVGNTEAFF. Here the CDR3 DNA reads TGTGCCAGCAGAGGGGTCGGTAACACTGAAGCTTTCTTT.

This clonotype appeared many times. The gene calls are TRBV3-1 and TRBJ2-5, with D uncertain. Looked up from germline, CDR1 is LGHDT and CDR2 is YNNKEL (reference sequence). The CDR3 loop spans 12 amino acids. V gave up 1 base and J gave up 5 bases, with 5 bases separating them. CDR3 region: CASSQGVETQYF. In nucleotides, the CDR3 is TGTGCCAGCAGCCAAGGGGTGGAGACCCAGTACTTC.

This clonotype was seen many times. The chain is built from TRBV6-6 and TRBJ2-7; weak D call: TRBD2 (6 bases). Trimming left V 0 bases short and J 3 bases short, with 12 bases between. CDR1 is MNHNY and CDR2 is SVGAGI in the germline V gene (reference sequence). CDR3 size: 15 residues. The chain's CDR3 is CASSYSGGWGYEQYF. DNA for the CDR3: TGTGCCAGCAGTTACTCGGGGGGATGGGGCTACGAGCAGTACTTC.

This clonotype has more than one count but fewer than ten. CDR3 sequence: CSASEGELNEAFF. The CDR3 DNA is TGCAGTGCTAGTGAAGGGGAGCTGAATGAAGCTTTCTTT. The chain combines TRBV20-1 with TRBJ1-1, with D possibly being TRBD1 (5 bases). Germline CDR1 reads DFQATT; CDR2 reads SNEGSKA (reference sequence). V lost 3 bases to trimming and J lost 7 bases, with 15 bases between them. This CDR3 contains 13 residues.

The J gene is TRBJ1-1, the V gene TRBV6-1, with 8 bases lining up with TRBD1. V lost 6 bases to trimming and J lost 8 bases; unmatched junction nucleotides: 5. The CDR3 totals 12 residues. Germline-derived CDR1 and CDR2 are MNHNS and SASEGT. The CDR3 sequence: CASRIQGEEAFF. In DNA form, the CDR3 reads TGTGCCAGCAGAATACAGGGGGAAGAAGCTTTCTTT.

This clonotype has just a few counts. The chain employs TRBV2 and TRBJ2-2; unclear D gene. V was cut by 4 bases and J by 7 bases, with 10 bases left in between. This CDR3 comprises 13 residues. CDR1 and CDR2 (germline): SNHLY, FYNNEI. The CDR3 DNA reads TGTGCCAGCAGTGCCACCTCAGGCGGGGAGCTGTTTTTT. Translating it yields CASSATSGGELFF. Full variable domain (outside the CDR3, taken from reference TRBV2 and TRBJ2-2): EPEVTQTPSHQVTQMGQEVILRCVPISNHLYFYWYRQILGQKVEFLVSFYNNEISEKSEIFDDQFSVERPDGSNFTLKIRSTKLEDSAMYFCASSATSGGELFFGEGSRLTVL.

This clonotype appeared many times. V gene TRBV2 combines with J gene TRBJ1-1; maybe TRBD1 (6 bases). The CDR3 is 14 residues long. V was cut by 6 bases and J by 5 bases, with 16 bases left in between. CDR1 and CDR2 from the germline V gene are SNHLY and FYNNEI. CDR3 bases: TGTGCCAGCAGCGAAACAGGGCTGCCGACTGAAGCTTTCTTT. It encodes CASSETGLPTEAFF. The full variable domain, its missing parts supplied by reference TRBV2 and TRBJ1-1, is EPEVTQTPSHQVTQMGQEVILRCVPISNHLYFYWYRQILGQKVEFLVSFYNNEISEKSEIFDDQFSVERPDGSNFTLKIRSTKLEDSAMYFCASSETGLPTEAFFGQGTRLTVV.

In this sample, this clonotype turned up many times. V gene TRBV2 combines with J gene TRBJ2-7; TRBD1 is a possible D gene (6 bases). Germline loops: CDR1 SNHLY, CDR2 FYNNEI. The length of the CDR3 is 15 residues. V was trimmed by 7 bases and J by 0 bases, leaving 16 bases between them. CDR3 DNA: TGTGCCAGCACCGCGACAGGCATCTTCTCCTACGAGCAGTACTTC. Its protein product is CASTATGIFSYEQYF.

Many counts were recorded for this clonotype. The chain couples TRBV5-1 to TRBJ2-7; D remains ambiguous. Looked up from germline, CDR1 is SGHRS and CDR2 is YFSETQ. This CDR3 comprises 14 residues. V shed 0 bases and J shed 0 bases, with 7 bases lying between them. The CDR3 DNA reads as TGCGCCAGCAGCTTGGCCCAGTACTCCTACGAGCAGTACTTC. This encodes CASSLAQYSYEQYF.

There are many counts of this clonotype. The J gene is TRBJ2-1, the V gene TRBV6-1, with D possibly called TRBD1 or TRBD2 (5 bases each). Trimming cost V 2 bases and J 7 bases, with 12 bases left between them. The length of the CDR3 is 14 residues. CDR1 and CDR2 from the germline V gene are MNHNS and SASEGT. The CDR3 here is CASSELGVRNEQFF. CDR3 DNA: TGTGCCAGCAGTGAATTGGGGGTGAGGAATGAGCAGTTCTTC.

This clonotype turned up a few times. V gene TRBV4-2 combines with J gene TRBJ2-1; 8 bases align to TRBD1. The junction had 5 bases not matched to a gene; V was cut back by 2 bases and J by 5 bases. Per the germline V gene, CDR1 is LGHNA and CDR2 is YNFKEQ. CDR3 length: 15 amino acids. The CDR3 DNA sequence: TGTGCCAGCAGCCAACAGGGGGCCAACGACAATGAGCAGTTCTTC. It yields the protein CASSQQGANDNEQFF.

This clonotype has only a few counts. The chain couples TRBV9 to TRBJ2-5; D is possibly TRBD1 (6 bases). Per germline, CDR1 SGDLS and CDR2 YYNGEE. The CDR3 covers 18 residues. Trimming left V 3 bases short and J 2 bases short, with 23 bases between. The CDR3 sequence is CASSASGVWSSPQETQYF. DNA of the CDR3: TGTGCCAGCAGCGCATCAGGGGTATGGAGTAGCCCGCAAGAGACCCAGTACTTC.

In its sample, this clonotype was seen many times. The chain is built from TRBV29-1 and TRBJ2-1; TRBD2 matches at 12 bases. This CDR3 has 15 amino acids. CDR1 is SQVTM and CDR2 is ANQGSEA in the germline V gene. With V trimmed by 4 bases and J by 9 bases, 10 bases remained unmatched. The CDR3 region is CSVVTLAGGGGEQFF. CDR3 bases: TGCAGCGTTGTCACACTAGCGGGAGGCGGTGGTGAGCAGTTCTTC.